Presented here are 2 T cell receptor beta chains from one specimen sequenced in a study of cytomegalovirus exposure and HLA in healthy donors. The study ran its PCR with 60 Vbeta and 13 Jbeta primers. Sequencing was performed with immunoSEQ multiplex PCR; in TCRdb, only in-frame clones are kept and a portion is missing. Among roughly 180,000 clones listed, around 82% were seen once. Sequenced input: PBMCs. The receptors originated from a woman aged 50 to 60 in good health and CMV-seropositive.

This clone was seen a few times. J is TRBJ1-5 and V is TRBV2; possibly TRBD1 for D (6 bases). V dropped 8 bases and J dropped 0 bases, with 14 bases sitting between them. Germline assignment: CDR1 SNHLY and CDR2 FYNNEI. The CDR3 covers 15 residues. The CDR3 DNA reads as TGTGCCAGCTCTGGGGGGGCTTATAGCAATCAGCCCCAGCATTTT. Protein product: CASSGGAYSNQPQHF. The whole variable domain, filled in from reference TRBV2 and TRBJ1-5, reads EPEVTQTPSHQVTQMGQEVILRCVPISNHLYFYWYRQILGQKVEFLVSFYNNEISEKSEIFDDQFSVERPDGSNFTLKIRSTKLEDSAMYFCASSGGAYSNQPQHFGDGTRLSIL.

The chain carries TRBV4-1 and TRBJ1-5; 8 bases are shared with TRBD1. Germline V CDR1 and CDR2: MGHRA, YSYEKL. V trimming: 1 base; J trimming: 3 bases; junction bases outside the gene matches: 11. This CDR3 contains 18 residues. CDR3: CASSQALISGQANQPQHF. The CDR3 bases are TGCGCCAGCAGCCAAGCTTTAATTTCGGGACAGGCCAATCAGCCCCAGCATTTT.